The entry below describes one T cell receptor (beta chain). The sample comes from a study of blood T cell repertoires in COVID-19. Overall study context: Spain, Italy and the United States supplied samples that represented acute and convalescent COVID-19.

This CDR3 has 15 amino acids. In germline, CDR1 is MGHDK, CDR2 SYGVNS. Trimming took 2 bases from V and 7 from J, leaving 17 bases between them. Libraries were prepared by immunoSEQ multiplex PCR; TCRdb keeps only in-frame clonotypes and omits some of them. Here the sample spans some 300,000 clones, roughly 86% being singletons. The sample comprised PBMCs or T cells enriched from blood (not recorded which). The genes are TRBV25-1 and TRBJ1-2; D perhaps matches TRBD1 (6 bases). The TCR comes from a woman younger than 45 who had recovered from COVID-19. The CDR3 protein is CASSEQGYELRGYTF. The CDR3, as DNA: TGTGCCAGCAGTGAACAGGGGTACGAGTTGCGTGGCTACACCTTC.